The rows below give T cell receptor beta chains drawn from one sample of a study of cytomegalovirus exposure and HLA in healthy donors. The repertoire was sequenced with immunoSEQ multiplex PCR; TCRdb's copy has only in-frame clones and lacks some. The sample lists about 190,000 clones, about 69% occurring once. The specimen sequenced was PBMCs. The origin of the receptors is a man aged 25-45 years in good health and CMV-seropositive. The CDR3 runs from the conserved cysteine through the conserved F or W. A D gene is named only where the DNA matches it firmly. Size values are once, few and many counts, or a class for expanded clones, and some rows have none.

cdr3_aa: CSSSLGDRGQGTQYF; cdr3_nt: TGTTCCAGCAGCCTCGGCGACAGGGGTCAGGGGACCCAGTACTTC; clone_size: .; cdr3_length: 15; v_call: TRBV7-9; d_call: TRBD1; j_call: TRBJ2-5
cdr3_aa: CASTLGTILGTQYF; cdr3_nt: TGTGCCAGCACCCTGGGGACTATTCTCGGGACCCAGTACTTC; clone_size: .; cdr3_length: 14; v_call: TRBV5-1; d_call: TRBD2; j_call: TRBJ2-5
cdr3_aa: CATSRQGFSGNQPQHF; cdr3_nt: TGTGCCACCAGCAGACAGGGTTTTAGTGGCAATCAGCCCCAGCATTTT; clone_size: few; cdr3_length: 16; v_call: TRBV15; d_call: .; j_call: TRBJ1-5
cdr3_aa: CASRVQGGTEAFF; cdr3_nt: TGTGCCAGCAGAGTACAGGGTGGCACTGAAGCTTTCTTT; clone_size: .; cdr3_length: 13; v_call: TRBV2; d_call: .; j_call: TRBJ1-1
cdr3_aa: CASSLLGTSEAYEQYF; cdr3_nt: TGTGCCAGCAGTTTACTAGGGACTAGCGAGGCCTACGAGCAGTACTTC; clone_size: .; cdr3_length: 16; v_call: TRBV28; d_call: TRBD2; j_call: TRBJ2-7
cdr3_aa: CASSYGTGAGNTIYF; cdr3_nt: TGTGCCAGCAGTTACGGTACAGGGGCTGGAAACACCATATATTTT; clone_size: .; cdr3_length: 15; v_call: TRBV6-5; d_call: TRBD1; j_call: TRBJ1-3
cdr3_aa: CASSKATQDGYGYTF; cdr3_nt: TGTGCCAGCAGCAAAGCAACACAGGACGGCTATGGCTACACCTTC; clone_size: once; cdr3_length: 15; v_call: TRBV21-1; d_call: .; j_call: TRBJ1-2
cdr3_aa: CASSHTTLADTGELFF; cdr3_nt: TGTGCCAGCAGTCACACCACTCTAGCAGACACCGGGGAGCTGTTTTTT; clone_size: .; cdr3_length: 16; v_call: TRBV28; d_call: .; j_call: TRBJ2-2
cdr3_aa: CASSQEFGSGENTGELFF; cdr3_nt: TGCGCCAGCAGCCAAGAGTTTGGCAGCGGGGAAAACACCGGGGAGCTGTTTTTT; clone_size: few; cdr3_length: 18; v_call: TRBV4-1; d_call: TRBD2; j_call: TRBJ2-2
cdr3_aa: CASRPDRRNTEAFF; cdr3_nt: TGTGCCAGCAGACCCGACAGAAGAAACACTGAAGCTTTCTTT; clone_size: .; cdr3_length: 14; v_call: TRBV28; d_call: .; j_call: TRBJ1-1
cdr3_aa: CASGQGGSNQPQHF; cdr3_nt: TGTGCCAGCGGGCAGGGAGGGAGCAATCAGCCCCAGCATTTT; clone_size: .; cdr3_length: 14; v_call: TRBV28; d_call: .; j_call: TRBJ1-5
cdr3_aa: CASSDLAGNTDTQYF; cdr3_nt: TGTGCCAGCAGTGATCTAGCGGGGAACACAGATACGCAGTATTTT; clone_size: .; cdr3_length: 15; v_call: TRBV2; d_call: TRBD2; j_call: TRBJ2-3
cdr3_aa: CASSELQGNSPLHF; cdr3_nt: TGTGCCAGCAGTGAATTACAGGGGAATTCACCCCTCCACTTT; clone_size: .; cdr3_length: 14; v_call: TRBV25-1; d_call: TRBD1; j_call: TRBJ1-6
cdr3_aa: CASSPRRAGTQYF; cdr3_nt: TGTGCCAGCAGCCCCCGGAGGGCGGGGACCCAGTACTTC; clone_size: .; cdr3_length: 13; v_call: TRBV5-6; d_call: .; j_call: TRBJ2-5
cdr3_aa: CASSITQQGAYEQYF; cdr3_nt: TGCGCCAGCAGCATAACCCAACAGGGGGCCTACGAGCAGTACTTC; clone_size: .; cdr3_length: 15; v_call: TRBV5-1; d_call: TRBD1; j_call: TRBJ2-7
cdr3_aa: CASSVTGGGHSGANVLTF; cdr3_nt: TGTGCCAGCAGTGTGACAGGGGGGGGGCACTCTGGGGCCAACGTCCTGACTTTC; clone_size: .; cdr3_length: 18; v_call: TRBV28; d_call: TRBD1; j_call: TRBJ2-6
cdr3_aa: CASSLGQGPMDMREKLFF; cdr3_nt: TGTGCCAGCAGCTTGGGACAGGGGCCTATGGATATGCGTGAAAAACTGTTTTTT; clone_size: .; cdr3_length: 18; v_call: TRBV7-8; d_call: TRBD1; j_call: TRBJ1-4
cdr3_aa: CASSFAPVGDRVYEQFF; cdr3_nt: TGTGCCAGCAGCTTTGCACCGGTAGGGGACAGGGTTTATGAGCAGTTCTTC; clone_size: .; cdr3_length: 17; v_call: TRBV7-6; d_call: TRBD1; j_call: TRBJ2-1
cdr3_aa: CASSSGASTDTQYF; cdr3_nt: TGTGCCAGCAGTAGCGGGGCGAGCACAGATACGCAGTATTTT; clone_size: .; cdr3_length: 14; v_call: TRBV13; d_call: TRBD2; j_call: TRBJ2-3
cdr3_aa: CASSVPGAGEKLFF; cdr3_nt: TGTGCCAGCAGCGTCCCTGGGGCTGGGGAAAAACTGTTTTTT; clone_size: once; cdr3_length: 14; v_call: TRBV7-9; d_call: .; j_call: TRBJ1-4
cdr3_aa: CASSLGGLTYEQYF; cdr3_nt: TGTGCCAGCAGCCTAGGGGGACTAACCTACGAGCAGTACTTC; clone_size: .; cdr3_length: 14; v_call: TRBV28; d_call: .; j_call: TRBJ2-7
cdr3_aa: CASSSPGGDAKNIQYF; cdr3_nt: TGTGCCAGCAGCTCCCCGGGGGGGGATGCCAAAAACATTCAGTACTTC; clone_size: .; cdr3_length: 16; v_call: TRBV13; d_call: TRBD2; j_call: TRBJ2-4
cdr3_aa: CASSTSSGNTIYF; cdr3_nt: TGTGCCAGCAGTACAAGCTCTGGAAACACCATATATTTT; clone_size: .; cdr3_length: 13; v_call: TRBV6-5; d_call: .; j_call: TRBJ1-3
cdr3_aa: CASAPGVNQPQHF; cdr3_nt: TGTGCCAGTGCTCCAGGGGTGAACCAGCCCCAGCATTTT; clone_size: .; cdr3_length: 13; v_call: TRBV27; d_call: .; j_call: TRBJ1-5
cdr3_aa: CASSVGGEETQYF; cdr3_nt: TGTGCCAGCAGCGTAGGGGGAGAGGAGACCCAGTACTTC; clone_size: .; cdr3_length: 13; v_call: TRBV9; d_call: .; j_call: TRBJ2-5
cdr3_aa: CASSREGRSGNTIYF; cdr3_nt: TGCGCCAGCAGTCGGGAGGGGAGGTCTGGAAACACCATATATTTT; clone_size: .; cdr3_length: 15; v_call: TRBV5-1; d_call: .; j_call: TRBJ1-3
cdr3_aa: CASTLSGIRANEQFF; cdr3_nt: TGTGCCAGCACCCTTTCCGGGATTCGAGCCAATGAGCAGTTCTTC; clone_size: .; cdr3_length: 15; v_call: TRBV7-2; d_call: .; j_call: TRBJ2-1
cdr3_aa: CASRVGGSSYEQYF; cdr3_nt: TGTGCCAGCAGGGTAGGTGGGAGCTCCTACGAGCAGTACTTC; clone_size: .; cdr3_length: 14; v_call: TRBV6-5; d_call: .; j_call: TRBJ2-7
cdr3_aa: CASSLVGLNTEAFF; cdr3_nt: TGTGCCAGCAGCTTAGTCGGACTAAACACTGAAGCTTTCTTT; clone_size: .; cdr3_length: 14; v_call: TRBV7-2; d_call: .; j_call: TRBJ1-1
cdr3_aa: CASSDFLAGGNEQFF; cdr3_nt: TGTGCCAGCAGTGATTTCCTAGCGGGGGGGAATGAGCAGTTCTTC; clone_size: .; cdr3_length: 15; v_call: TRBV2; d_call: TRBD2; j_call: TRBJ2-1
cdr3_aa: CASSLIQGYEQYF; cdr3_nt: TGTGCCAGCAGCTTAATCCAGGGCTACGAGCAGTACTTC; clone_size: .; cdr3_length: 13; v_call: TRBV7-3; d_call: .; j_call: TRBJ2-7
cdr3_aa: CASSVTGSGSKSEQYF; cdr3_nt: TGTGCCAGCAGCGTAACGGGTAGCGGGAGTAAGAGTGAGCAGTACTTC; clone_size: .; cdr3_length: 16; v_call: TRBV9; d_call: TRBD2; j_call: TRBJ2-7
cdr3_aa: CASSQVAGNYGYTF; cdr3_nt: TGCGCCAGCAGCCAAGTCGCAGGGAACTATGGCTACACCTTC; clone_size: once; cdr3_length: 14; v_call: TRBV4-1; d_call: .; j_call: TRBJ1-2
cdr3_aa: CASGPRDGTPSYEQYF; cdr3_nt: TGTGCTAGTGGGCCACGCGACGGGACACCATCCTACGAGCAGTACTTC; clone_size: .; cdr3_length: 16; v_call: TRBV12-5; d_call: .; j_call: TRBJ2-7
cdr3_aa: CASREGLIGEKLFF; cdr3_nt: TGTGCCAGCAGGGAGGGTTTAATCGGGGAAAAACTGTTTTTT; clone_size: .; cdr3_length: 14; v_call: TRBV2; d_call: .; j_call: TRBJ1-4
cdr3_aa: CASSPQGAAFYGYTF; cdr3_nt: TGTGCCAGCAGCCCTCAGGGGGCGGCGTTCTATGGCTACACCTTC; clone_size: .; cdr3_length: 15; v_call: TRBV7-9; d_call: TRBD1; j_call: TRBJ1-2
cdr3_aa: CASSRGGGDEQYF; cdr3_nt: TGTGCCAGCAGCCGGGGGGGCGGCGACGAGCAGTACTTC; clone_size: .; cdr3_length: 13; v_call: TRBV7-3; d_call: TRBD2; j_call: TRBJ2-7
cdr3_aa: CASSSFSGSYEQYF; cdr3_nt: TGTGCCAGCAGCTCCTTCAGCGGCTCCTACGAGCAGTACTTC; clone_size: .; cdr3_length: 14; v_call: TRBV27; d_call: .; j_call: TRBJ2-7
cdr3_aa: CASSFPGTGELFF; cdr3_nt: TGTGCCAGCAGCTTCCCAGGGACCGGGGAGCTGTTTTTT; clone_size: .; cdr3_length: 13; v_call: TRBV11-2; d_call: .; j_call: TRBJ2-2
cdr3_aa: CASSSGQGYVTEAFF; cdr3_nt: TGCGCCAGCAGCTCGGGACAGGGTTACGTCACTGAAGCTTTCTTT; clone_size: .; cdr3_length: 15; v_call: TRBV4-1; d_call: TRBD1; j_call: TRBJ1-1